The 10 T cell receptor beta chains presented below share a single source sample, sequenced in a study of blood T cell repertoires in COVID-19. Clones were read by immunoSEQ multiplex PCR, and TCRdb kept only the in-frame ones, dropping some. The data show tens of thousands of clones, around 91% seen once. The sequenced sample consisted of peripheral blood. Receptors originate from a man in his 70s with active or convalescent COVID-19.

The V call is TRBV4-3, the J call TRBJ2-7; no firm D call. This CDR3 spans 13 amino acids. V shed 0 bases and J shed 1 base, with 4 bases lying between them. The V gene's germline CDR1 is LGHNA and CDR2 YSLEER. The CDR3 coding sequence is TGCGCCAGCAGCCAAGATCGGTCCTACGAGCAGTACTTC. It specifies CASSQDRSYEQYF.

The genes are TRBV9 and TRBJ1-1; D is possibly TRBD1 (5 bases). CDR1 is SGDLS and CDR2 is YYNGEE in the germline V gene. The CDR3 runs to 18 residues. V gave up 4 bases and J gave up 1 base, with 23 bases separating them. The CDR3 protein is CASSPLLRTSPGNTEAFF. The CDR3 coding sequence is TGTGCCAGCAGCCCCCTCCTGAGGACATCCCCTGGGAACACTGAAGCTTTCTTT.

The CDR3 nucleotides are TGTGCCAGCAGTTACCCCCCGGGGAGCTCCTACGAGCAGTACTTC. Translating it yields CASSYPPGSSYEQYF. The chain has TRBV6-2 or TRBV6-3 and TRBJ2-7; D might be TRBD2 (5 bases). V was pared by 2 bases and J by 0 bases, with 11 bases between. Germline CDR1 MNHEY, CDR2 SVGEGT. The CDR3 runs to 15 residues.

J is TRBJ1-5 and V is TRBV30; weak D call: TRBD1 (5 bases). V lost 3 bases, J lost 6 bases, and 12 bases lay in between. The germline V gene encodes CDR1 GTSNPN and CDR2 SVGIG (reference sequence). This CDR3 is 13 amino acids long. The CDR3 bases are TGTGCCTGGAGCAGGGAAGGATCTCAGCCCCAGCATTTT. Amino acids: CAWSREGSQPQHF. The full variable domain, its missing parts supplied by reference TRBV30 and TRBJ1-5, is SQTIHQWPATLVQPVGSPLSLECTVEGTSNPNLYWYRQAAGRGLQLLFYSVGIGQISSEVPQNLSASRPQDRQFILSSKKLLLSDSGFYLCAWSREGSQPQHFGDGTRLSIL.

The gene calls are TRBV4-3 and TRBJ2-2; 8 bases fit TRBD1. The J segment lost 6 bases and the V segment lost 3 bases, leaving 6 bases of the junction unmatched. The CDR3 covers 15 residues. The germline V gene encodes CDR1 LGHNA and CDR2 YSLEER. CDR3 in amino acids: CASSQGTGGSGELFF. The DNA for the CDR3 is TGCGCCAGCAGCCAGGGAACAGGGGGGTCCGGGGAGCTGTTTTTT.

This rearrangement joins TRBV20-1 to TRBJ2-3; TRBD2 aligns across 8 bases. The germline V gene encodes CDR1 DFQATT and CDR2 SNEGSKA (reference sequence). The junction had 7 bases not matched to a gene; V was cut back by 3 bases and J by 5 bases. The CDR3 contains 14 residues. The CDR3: CSASRRGGGDTQYF. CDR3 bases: TGCAGTGCTAGTAGACGGGGGGGCGGAGATACGCAGTATTTT.

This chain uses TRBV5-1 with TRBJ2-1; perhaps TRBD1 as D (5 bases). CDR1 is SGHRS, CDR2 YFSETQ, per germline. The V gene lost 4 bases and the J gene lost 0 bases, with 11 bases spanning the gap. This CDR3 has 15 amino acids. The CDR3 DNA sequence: TGCGCCAGCAGCGCCACAGACAGCTCCTACAATGAGCAGTTCTTC. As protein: CASSATDSSYNEQFF. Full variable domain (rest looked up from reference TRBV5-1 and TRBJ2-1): KAGVTQTPRYLIKTRGQQVTLSCSPISGHRSVSWYQQTPGQGLQFLFEYFSETQRNKGNFPGRFSGRQFSNSRSEMNVSTLELGDSALYLCASSATDSSYNEQFFGPGTRLTVL.

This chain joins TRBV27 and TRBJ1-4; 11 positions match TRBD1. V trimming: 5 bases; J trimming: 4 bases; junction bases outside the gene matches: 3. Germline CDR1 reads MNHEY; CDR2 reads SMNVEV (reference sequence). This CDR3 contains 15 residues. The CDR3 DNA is TGTGCCAGCAGTCCGGGACAGGGGGATAATGAAAAACTGTTTTTT. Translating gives CASSPGQGDNEKLFF.

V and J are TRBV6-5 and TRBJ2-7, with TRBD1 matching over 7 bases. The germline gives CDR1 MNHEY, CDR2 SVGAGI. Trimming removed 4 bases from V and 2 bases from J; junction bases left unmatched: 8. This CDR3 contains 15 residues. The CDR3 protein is CASSSPGTVTYEQYF. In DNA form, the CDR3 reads TGTGCCAGCAGTTCCCCAGGGACAGTTACCTACGAGCAGTACTTC.

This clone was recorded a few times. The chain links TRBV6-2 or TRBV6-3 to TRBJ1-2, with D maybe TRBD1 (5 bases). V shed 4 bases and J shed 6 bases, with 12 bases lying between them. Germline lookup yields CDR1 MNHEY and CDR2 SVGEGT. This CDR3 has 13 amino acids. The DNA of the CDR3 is TGTGCCAGCAGTTTTGGGGGGAACCATGGCTACACCTTC. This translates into CASSFGGNHGYTF.